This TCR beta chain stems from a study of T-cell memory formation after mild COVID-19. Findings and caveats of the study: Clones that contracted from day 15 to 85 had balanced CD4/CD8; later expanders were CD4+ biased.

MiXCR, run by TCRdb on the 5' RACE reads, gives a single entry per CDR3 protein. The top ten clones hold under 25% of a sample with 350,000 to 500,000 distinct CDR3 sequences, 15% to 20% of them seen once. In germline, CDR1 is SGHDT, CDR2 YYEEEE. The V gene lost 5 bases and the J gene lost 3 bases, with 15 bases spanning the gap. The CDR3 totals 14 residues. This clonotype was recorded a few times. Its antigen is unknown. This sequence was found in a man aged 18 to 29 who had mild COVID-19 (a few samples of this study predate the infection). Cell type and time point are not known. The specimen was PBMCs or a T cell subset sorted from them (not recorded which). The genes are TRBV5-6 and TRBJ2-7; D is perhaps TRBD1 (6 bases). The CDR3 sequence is CASSSGGGLYEQYF. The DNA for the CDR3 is TGTGCCAGCAGTTCTGGTGGGGGCCTCTACGAGCAGTACTTC.